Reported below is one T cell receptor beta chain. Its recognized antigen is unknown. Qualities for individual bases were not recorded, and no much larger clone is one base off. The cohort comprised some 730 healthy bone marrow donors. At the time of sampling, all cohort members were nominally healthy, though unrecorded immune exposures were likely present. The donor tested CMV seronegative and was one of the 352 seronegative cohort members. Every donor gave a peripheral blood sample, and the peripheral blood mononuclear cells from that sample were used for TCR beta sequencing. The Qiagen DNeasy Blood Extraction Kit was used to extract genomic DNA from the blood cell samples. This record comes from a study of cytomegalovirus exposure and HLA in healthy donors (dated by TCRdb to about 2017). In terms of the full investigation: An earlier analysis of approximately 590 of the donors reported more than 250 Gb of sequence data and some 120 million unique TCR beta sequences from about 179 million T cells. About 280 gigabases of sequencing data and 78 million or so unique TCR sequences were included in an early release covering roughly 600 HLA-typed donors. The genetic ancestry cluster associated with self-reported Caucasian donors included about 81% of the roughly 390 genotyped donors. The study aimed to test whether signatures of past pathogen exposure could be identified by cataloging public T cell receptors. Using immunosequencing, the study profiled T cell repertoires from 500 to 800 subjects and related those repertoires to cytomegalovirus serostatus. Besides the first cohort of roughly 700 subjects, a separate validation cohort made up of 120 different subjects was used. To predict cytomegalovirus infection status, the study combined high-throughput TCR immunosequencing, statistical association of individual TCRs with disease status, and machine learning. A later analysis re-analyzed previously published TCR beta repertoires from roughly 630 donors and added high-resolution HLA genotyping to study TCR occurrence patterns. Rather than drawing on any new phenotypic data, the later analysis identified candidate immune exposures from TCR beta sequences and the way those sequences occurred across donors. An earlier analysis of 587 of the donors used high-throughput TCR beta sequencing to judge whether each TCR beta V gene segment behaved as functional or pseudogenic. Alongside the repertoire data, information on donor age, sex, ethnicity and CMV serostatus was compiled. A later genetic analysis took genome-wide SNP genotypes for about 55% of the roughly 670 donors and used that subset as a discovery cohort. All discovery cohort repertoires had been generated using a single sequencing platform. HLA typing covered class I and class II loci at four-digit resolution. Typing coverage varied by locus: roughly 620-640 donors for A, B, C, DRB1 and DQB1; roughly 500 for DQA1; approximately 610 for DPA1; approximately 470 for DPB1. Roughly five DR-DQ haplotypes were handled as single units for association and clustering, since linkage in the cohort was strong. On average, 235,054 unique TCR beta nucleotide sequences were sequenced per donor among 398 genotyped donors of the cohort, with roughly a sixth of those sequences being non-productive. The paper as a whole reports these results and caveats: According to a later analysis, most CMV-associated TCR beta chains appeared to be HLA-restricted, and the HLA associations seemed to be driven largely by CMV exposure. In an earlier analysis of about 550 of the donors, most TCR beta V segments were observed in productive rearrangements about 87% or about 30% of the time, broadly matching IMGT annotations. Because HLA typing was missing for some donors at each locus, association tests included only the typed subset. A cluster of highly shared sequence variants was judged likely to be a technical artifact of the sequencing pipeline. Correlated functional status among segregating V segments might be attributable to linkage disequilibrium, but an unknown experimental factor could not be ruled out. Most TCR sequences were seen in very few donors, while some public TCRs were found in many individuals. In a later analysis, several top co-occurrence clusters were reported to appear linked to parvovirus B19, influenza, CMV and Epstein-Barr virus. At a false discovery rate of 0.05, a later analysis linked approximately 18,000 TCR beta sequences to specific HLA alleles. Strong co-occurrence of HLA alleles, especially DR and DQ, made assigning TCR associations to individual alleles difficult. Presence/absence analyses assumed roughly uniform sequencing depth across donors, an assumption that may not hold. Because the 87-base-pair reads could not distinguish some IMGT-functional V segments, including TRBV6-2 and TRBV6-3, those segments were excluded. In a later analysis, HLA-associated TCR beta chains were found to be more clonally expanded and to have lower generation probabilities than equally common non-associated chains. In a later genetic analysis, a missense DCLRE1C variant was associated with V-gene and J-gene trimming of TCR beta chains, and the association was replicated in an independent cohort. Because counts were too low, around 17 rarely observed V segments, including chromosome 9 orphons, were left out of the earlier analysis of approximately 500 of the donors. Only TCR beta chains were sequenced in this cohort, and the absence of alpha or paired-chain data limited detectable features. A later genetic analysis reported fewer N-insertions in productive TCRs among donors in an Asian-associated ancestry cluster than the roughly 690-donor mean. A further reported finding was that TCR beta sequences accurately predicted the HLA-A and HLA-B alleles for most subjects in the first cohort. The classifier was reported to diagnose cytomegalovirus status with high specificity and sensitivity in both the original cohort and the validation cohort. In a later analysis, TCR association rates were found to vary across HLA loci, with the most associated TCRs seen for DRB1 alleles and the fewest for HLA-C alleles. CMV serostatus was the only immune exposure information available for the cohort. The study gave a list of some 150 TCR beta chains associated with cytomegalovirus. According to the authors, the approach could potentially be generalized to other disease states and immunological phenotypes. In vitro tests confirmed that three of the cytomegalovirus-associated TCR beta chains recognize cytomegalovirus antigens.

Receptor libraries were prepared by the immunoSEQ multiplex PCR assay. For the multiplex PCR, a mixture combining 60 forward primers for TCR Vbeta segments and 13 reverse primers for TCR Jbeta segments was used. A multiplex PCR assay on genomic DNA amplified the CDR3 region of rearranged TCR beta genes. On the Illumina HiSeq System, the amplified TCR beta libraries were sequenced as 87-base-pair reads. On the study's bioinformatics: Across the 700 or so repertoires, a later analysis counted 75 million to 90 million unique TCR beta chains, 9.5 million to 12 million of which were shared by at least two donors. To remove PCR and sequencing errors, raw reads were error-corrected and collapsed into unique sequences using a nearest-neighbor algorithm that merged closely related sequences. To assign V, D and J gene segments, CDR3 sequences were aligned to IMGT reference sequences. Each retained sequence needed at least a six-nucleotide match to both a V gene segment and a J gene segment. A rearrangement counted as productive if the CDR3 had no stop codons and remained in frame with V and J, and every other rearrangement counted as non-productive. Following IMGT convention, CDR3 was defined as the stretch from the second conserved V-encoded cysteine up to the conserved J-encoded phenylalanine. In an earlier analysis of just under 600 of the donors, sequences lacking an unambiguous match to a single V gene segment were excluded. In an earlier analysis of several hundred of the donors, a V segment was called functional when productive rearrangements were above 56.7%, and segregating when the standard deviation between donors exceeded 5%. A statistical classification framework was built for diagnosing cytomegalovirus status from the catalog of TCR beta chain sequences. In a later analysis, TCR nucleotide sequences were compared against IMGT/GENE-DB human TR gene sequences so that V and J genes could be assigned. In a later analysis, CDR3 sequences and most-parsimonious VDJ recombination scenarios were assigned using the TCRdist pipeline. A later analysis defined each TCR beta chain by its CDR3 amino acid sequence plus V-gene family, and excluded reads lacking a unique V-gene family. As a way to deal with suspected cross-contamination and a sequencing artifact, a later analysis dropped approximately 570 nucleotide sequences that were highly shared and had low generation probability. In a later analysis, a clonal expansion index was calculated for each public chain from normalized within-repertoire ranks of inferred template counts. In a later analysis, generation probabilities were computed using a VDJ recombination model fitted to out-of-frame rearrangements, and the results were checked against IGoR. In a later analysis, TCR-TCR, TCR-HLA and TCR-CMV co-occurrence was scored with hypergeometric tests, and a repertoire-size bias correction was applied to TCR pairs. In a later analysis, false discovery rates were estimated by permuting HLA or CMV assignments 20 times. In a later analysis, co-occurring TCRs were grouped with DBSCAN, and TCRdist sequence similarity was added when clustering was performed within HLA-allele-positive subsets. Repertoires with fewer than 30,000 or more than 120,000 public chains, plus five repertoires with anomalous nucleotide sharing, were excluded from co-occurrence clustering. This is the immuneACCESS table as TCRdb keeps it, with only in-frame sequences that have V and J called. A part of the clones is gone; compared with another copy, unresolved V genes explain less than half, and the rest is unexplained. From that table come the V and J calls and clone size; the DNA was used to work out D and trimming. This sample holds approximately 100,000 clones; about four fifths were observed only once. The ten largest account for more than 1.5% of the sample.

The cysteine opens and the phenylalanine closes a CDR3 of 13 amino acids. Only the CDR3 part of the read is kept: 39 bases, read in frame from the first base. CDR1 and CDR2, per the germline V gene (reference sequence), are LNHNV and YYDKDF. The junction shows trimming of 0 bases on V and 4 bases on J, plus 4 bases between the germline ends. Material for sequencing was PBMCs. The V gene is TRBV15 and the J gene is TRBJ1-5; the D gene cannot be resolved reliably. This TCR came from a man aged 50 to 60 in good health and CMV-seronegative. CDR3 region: CATSRERNQPQHF. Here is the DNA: TGTGCCACCAGCAGAGAGCGGAATCAGCCCCAGCATTTT.